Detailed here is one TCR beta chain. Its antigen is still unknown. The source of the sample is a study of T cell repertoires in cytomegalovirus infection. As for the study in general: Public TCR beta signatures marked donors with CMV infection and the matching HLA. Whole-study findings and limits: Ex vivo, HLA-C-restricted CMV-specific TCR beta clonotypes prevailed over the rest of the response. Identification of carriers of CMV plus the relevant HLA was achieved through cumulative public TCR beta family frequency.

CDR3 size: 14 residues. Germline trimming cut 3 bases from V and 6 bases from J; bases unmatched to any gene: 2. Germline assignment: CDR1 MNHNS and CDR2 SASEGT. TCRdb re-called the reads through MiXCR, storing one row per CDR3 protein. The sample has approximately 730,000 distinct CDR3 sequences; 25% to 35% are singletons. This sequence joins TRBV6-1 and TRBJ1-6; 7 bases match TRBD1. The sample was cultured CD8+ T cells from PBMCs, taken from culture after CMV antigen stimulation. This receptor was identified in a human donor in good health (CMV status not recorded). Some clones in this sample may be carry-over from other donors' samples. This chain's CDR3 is CASSETGTNSPLHF. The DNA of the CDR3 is TGTGCCAGCAGTGAGACAGGGACTAATTCACCCCTCCACTTT.